Listed below are T cell receptor beta chains from one sample, sequenced in a study of radiotherapy plus CTLA-4 blockade in lung cancer. Some clones are missing from TCRdb's copy, which holds only in-frame ones; the method was immunoSEQ multiplex PCR. The sample comprises fewer than 70,000 clones, around 80% of which are singletons, and roughly 9.7% rests with the top ten. This specimen was peripheral blood, taken from a patient treated with radiotherapy plus ipilimumab. The receptor set was obtained from a human donor with non-small cell lung cancer who had a complete response to radiotherapy plus ipilimumab. CDR3s include the opening cysteine and the closing phenylalanine or tryptophan. D genes are given only for firm matches. The listing skips clone size in some rows; elsewhere it reads once, few, many or a size class.

V gene: TRBV10-3
D gene: .
clone size: .
J gene: TRBJ1-1
CDR3 length: 12
CDR3 DNA: TGTGCCAGCGGAAGAGGAGACACTGAAGCTTTCTTT
CDR3 protein: CASGRGDTEAFF

V gene: TRBV7-2
D gene: TRBD1
clone size: .
J gene: TRBJ2-2
CDR3 length: 16
CDR3 DNA: TGTGCCAGCAGCCCGGTCCGGGACAGGGTAGGAGGGGAGCTGTTTTTT
CDR3 protein: CASSPVRDRVGGELFF

V gene: TRBV5-6
D gene: TRBD1
clone size: .
J gene: TRBJ2-5
CDR3 length: 15
CDR3 DNA: TGTGCCAGCAGCTCTCCGACAGGGGGGCAGGAGACCCAGTACTTC
CDR3 protein: CASSSPTGGQETQYF

V gene: TRBV5-1
D gene: .
clone size: few
J gene: TRBJ2-2
CDR3 length: 15
CDR3 DNA: TGCGCCAGCAGCTTGGCCCCGGGGACCACCGGGGAGCTGTTTTTT
CDR3 protein: CASSLAPGTTGELFF

V gene: TRBV6-5
D gene: .
clone size: .
J gene: TRBJ1-2
CDR3 length: 14
CDR3 DNA: TGTGCCAGCAGTTTAGCCCCTGAAAGGAATGGCTACACCTTC
CDR3 protein: CASSLAPERNGYTF

V gene: TRBV2
D gene: TRBD2
clone size: .
J gene: TRBJ2-6
CDR3 length: 20
CDR3 DNA: TGTGCCAGCAGACGCGAGGTAGCGGGAGTAAAAGGATCCGGGGCCAACGTCCTGACTTTC
CDR3 protein: CASRREVAGVKGSGANVLTF

V gene: TRBV4-1
D gene: .
clone size: once
J gene: TRBJ2-1
CDR3 length: 14
CDR3 DNA: TGCGCCAGCAGCCAATGGGACGTCTACAATGAGCAGTTCTTC
CDR3 protein: CASSQWDVYNEQFF

V gene: TRBV20-1
D gene: .
clone size: .
J gene: TRBJ1-2
CDR3 length: 11
CDR3 DNA: TGCAGTGCGGCCTCAAAAGACGGCTACACCTTC
CDR3 protein: CSAASKDGYTF

V gene: TRBV6-4
D gene: TRBD2
clone size: .
J gene: TRBJ2-2
CDR3 length: 15
CDR3 DNA: TGTGCCAGCAGTCCTAGCGGGGCGAACACCGGGGAGCTGTTTTTT
CDR3 protein: CASSPSGANTGELFF

V gene: TRBV5-1
D gene: TRBD2
clone size: few
J gene: TRBJ2-7
CDR3 length: 16
CDR3 DNA: TGCGCCAGCAGCTGGAATGTAGCGGGGCTGGGGGGCGAGCAGTACTTC
CDR3 protein: CASSWNVAGLGGEQYF

V gene: TRBV7-2
D gene: TRBD1
clone size: .
J gene: TRBJ1-1
CDR3 length: 16
CDR3 DNA: TGTGCCAGCAGCTTAGGGTACTCAGGGGGCGGCACTGAAGCTTTCTTT
CDR3 protein: CASSLGYSGGGTEAFF

V gene: TRBV6-6
D gene: TRBD1
clone size: .
J gene: TRBJ1-3
CDR3 length: 15
CDR3 DNA: TGTGCCAGCAGTGACCGGACAGGGGGTGGAAACACCGTATGTTTT
CDR3 protein: CASSDRTGGGNTVCF

V gene: TRBV30
D gene: .
clone size: .
J gene: TRBJ1-3
CDR3 length: 15
CDR3 DNA: TGTGCCTGGAGCCCCAGTCCCAGAGCTGGAAACACCATATATTTT
CDR3 protein: CAWSPSPRAGNTIYF

V gene: TRBV18
D gene: .
clone size: .
J gene: TRBJ1-2
CDR3 length: 11
CDR3 DNA: TGTGCCAGCTCACCCGGAGAGGGCTACACCTTC
CDR3 protein: CASSPGEGYTF

V gene: TRBV2
D gene: .
clone size: .
J gene: TRBJ2-3
CDR3 length: 16
CDR3 DNA: TGTGCCAGCAGTGAAGTGGGGGGCGCGGGCACAGATACGCAGTATTTT
CDR3 protein: CASSEVGGAGTDTQYF

V gene: TRBV6-1
D gene: .
clone size: .
J gene: TRBJ1-2
CDR3 length: 15
CDR3 DNA: TGTGCCAGCAGTGCGTTCAGCAGCCCTAACTATGGCTACACCTTC
CDR3 protein: CASSAFSSPNYGYTF

V gene: TRBV15
D gene: TRBD2
clone size: .
J gene: TRBJ2-3
CDR3 length: 15
CDR3 DNA: TGTGCCACCAGCGGGGGACTAGCCTTAGCAGATACGCAGTATTTT
CDR3 protein: CATSGGLALADTQYF

V gene: TRBV29-1
D gene: .
clone size: .
J gene: TRBJ2-1
CDR3 length: 12
CDR3 DNA: TGCAGCGTTCGGCTTGGGGGCAATGAGCAGTTCTTC
CDR3 protein: CSVRLGGNEQFF

V gene: TRBV11-3
D gene: TRBD2
clone size: .
J gene: TRBJ2-2
CDR3 length: 16
CDR3 DNA: TGTGCCAGCAAAGTAAAGGGACTAGCGGGGGCCGGGGAGCTGTTTTTT
CDR3 protein: CASKVKGLAGAGELFF

V gene: TRBV4-1
D gene: .
clone size: .
J gene: TRBJ1-3
CDR3 length: 15
CDR3 DNA: TGCGCCAGCAGCCAGCGGCAGAGCTCTGGAAACACCATATATTTT
CDR3 protein: CASSQRQSSGNTIYF

V gene: TRBV7-2
D gene: TRBD1
clone size: .
J gene: TRBJ2-7
CDR3 length: 15
CDR3 DNA: TGTGCCAGCAGCTTACTGGGACAGGGGGCGGGAGAGCAGTACTTC
CDR3 protein: CASSLLGQGAGEQYF

V gene: TRBV7-9
D gene: .
clone size: .
J gene: TRBJ2-5
CDR3 length: 14
CDR3 DNA: TGTGCCAGCAGCTTAGGAAACAGTTTCGAGACCCAGTACTTC
CDR3 protein: CASSLGNSFETQYF

V gene: TRBV2
D gene: .
clone size: .
J gene: TRBJ1-1
CDR3 length: 13
CDR3 DNA: TGTGCCAGCGGGTGGGGGATGAACACTGAAGCTTTCTTT
CDR3 protein: CASGWGMNTEAFF

V gene: TRBV6-5
D gene: TRBD1
clone size: .
J gene: TRBJ2-5
CDR3 length: 15
CDR3 DNA: TGTGCCAGCAGTCGGACAGGGATTACGGGGGAGACCCAGTACTTC
CDR3 protein: CASSRTGITGETQYF

V gene: TRBV14
D gene: .
clone size: few
J gene: TRBJ1-3
CDR3 length: 16
CDR3 DNA: TGTGCCAGCAGCCAAGATCGACGATTCTCTGGAAACACCATATATTTT
CDR3 protein: CASSQDRRFSGNTIYF

V gene: TRBV30
D gene: .
clone size: .
J gene: TRBJ1-2
CDR3 length: 14
CDR3 DNA: TGTGCCTGGAGTGTCCTGGAGGGTGGCTATGGCTACACCTTC
CDR3 protein: CAWSVLEGGYGYTF

V gene: TRBV29-1
D gene: .
clone size: .
J gene: TRBJ2-7
CDR3 length: 11
CDR3 DNA: TGCAGCGTTGAAGTCCGGCGCGAGCAGTACTTC
CDR3 protein: CSVEVRREQYF

V gene: TRBV7-2
D gene: .
clone size: .
J gene: TRBJ2-1
CDR3 length: 15
CDR3 DNA: TGTGCCAGCAGCTTAGGGGGTAGCGGCCACAATGAGCAGTTCTTC
CDR3 protein: CASSLGGSGHNEQFF

V gene: TRBV6-1
D gene: .
clone size: once
J gene: TRBJ2-2
CDR3 length: 15
CDR3 DNA: TGTGCCAGCAGTTTAGGAGTGGGTCGCACCGGGGAGCTGTTTTTT
CDR3 protein: CASSLGVGRTGELFF

V gene: TRBV10-3
D gene: .
clone size: .
J gene: TRBJ1-3
CDR3 length: 15
CDR3 DNA: TGTGCCATCAGTGAGATAGGCATCTCTGGAAACACCATATATTTT
CDR3 protein: CAISEIGISGNTIYF

V gene: TRBV10-1
D gene: .
clone size: .
J gene: TRBJ2-5
CDR3 length: 14
CDR3 DNA: TGCGCCAGCAGTGAGAAGGACTTCCAAGAGACCCAGTACTTC
CDR3 protein: CASSEKDFQETQYF

V gene: TRBV9
D gene: .
clone size: .
J gene: TRBJ1-5
CDR3 length: 15
CDR3 DNA: TGTGCCAGCAGCCCCACCCCCTGGGGCAATCAGCCCCAGCATTTT
CDR3 protein: CASSPTPWGNQPQHF

V gene: TRBV21-1
D gene: .
clone size: .
J gene: TRBJ1-1
CDR3 length: 14
CDR3 DNA: TGTGCCAGCAGCAAAGTATACAGGGGCACTGAAGCTTTCTTT
CDR3 protein: CASSKVYRGTEAFF

V gene: TRBV27
D gene: TRBD1
clone size: once
J gene: TRBJ2-3
CDR3 length: 14
CDR3 DNA: TGTGCCAGCAGGACAGGGGTTGTCGCAGATACGCAGTATTTT
CDR3 protein: CASRTGVVADTQYF

V gene: TRBV30
D gene: .
clone size: .
J gene: TRBJ1-4
CDR3 length: 15
CDR3 DNA: TGTGCCTGGAGTGTACTTAGGTGGGGCGGTGAAAAACTGTTTTTT
CDR3 protein: CAWSVLRWGGEKLFF

V gene: TRBV5-4
D gene: .
clone size: .
J gene: TRBJ2-3
CDR3 length: 14
CDR3 DNA: TGTGCCAGCAGCTTGGAGGGGATATACGATACGCAGTATTTT
CDR3 protein: CASSLEGIYDTQYF

V gene: TRBV7-2
D gene: .
clone size: .
J gene: TRBJ2-3
CDR3 length: 14
CDR3 DNA: TGTGCCAGCAGCGGGGGGGCCCCCACAGATACGCAGTATTTT
CDR3 protein: CASSGGAPTDTQYF

V gene: TRBV5-4
D gene: TRBD1
clone size: few
J gene: TRBJ1-4
CDR3 length: 14
CDR3 DNA: TGTGCCAGCAGCTCGCAGGGGGCTAATGAAAAACTGTTTTTT
CDR3 protein: CASSSQGANEKLFF

V gene: TRBV5-4
D gene: TRBD1
clone size: .
J gene: TRBJ2-7
CDR3 length: 16
CDR3 DNA: TGTGCCAGCAGCTTGGGGGGGACAGGGGGCGGCTACGAGCAGTACTTC
CDR3 protein: CASSLGGTGGGYEQYF

V gene: TRBV19
D gene: .
clone size: .
J gene: TRBJ1-1
CDR3 length: 14
CDR3 DNA: TGTGCCAGTAGTATCCGAGGATTCAACACTGAAGCTTTCTTT
CDR3 protein: CASSIRGFNTEAFF

V gene: TRBV2
D gene: .
clone size: .
J gene: TRBJ1-1
CDR3 length: 15
CDR3 DNA: TGTGCCAGCGTGTCCCTAAGCTTACTGAACACTGAAGCTTTCTTT
CDR3 protein: CASVSLSLLNTEAFF